The TCR beta chain described here comes from a study of blood T cell repertoires in COVID-19. The CDR3 runs 16 residues. From germline, CDR1 is ENHRY and CDR2 SYGVKD. With 0 bases removed from V and 0 bases from J, the gap between germline ends came to 9 bases. The table came from immunoSEQ multiplex PCR; TCRdb's copy has only in-frame clones and leaves some out. The sample records around 220,000 clones, 70% to 85% being singletons. The sample was peripheral blood. This chain connects TRBV10-3 to TRBJ1-5; D not resolved. The receptor was isolated from a woman in her 40s with active or convalescent COVID-19. CDR3 in amino acids: CAISESIGYSNQPQHF. CDR3 DNA sequence: TGTGCCATCAGTGAGTCGATCGGGTATAGCAATCAGCCCCAGCATTTT.